Described below is a single T cell receptor beta chain sequence and its context. The antigen remains unidentified. This record comes from a study of STAT3 mutations in large granular lymphocyte leukemia. General observations from the study: All newly emerging clones after therapy were STAT3 wild type. Every T-LGLL patient had at least one immunodominant TCRbeta clonotype. In several patients, dominant TCR clone burden exceeded STAT3 mutant burden, suggesting STAT3 mutation arose secondarily.

The CDR3 spans 15 residues. The ends were cut back, 0 bases at V and 3 bases at J, with 10 bases in the middle. CDR1 is SGHTS and CDR2 is YDEGEE in the germline V gene. The repertoire was sequenced with immunoSEQ multiplex PCR; TCRdb's copy has only in-frame clones and lacks some. The sample carries approximately 13,000 clones, 81% recorded once. The V gene is TRBV5-8, the J gene TRBJ1-5; D ambiguous. Sequenced: peripheral blood mononuclear cells. The clonotype was recovered from a man in his fifties or sixties with T-cell large granular lymphocyte leukemia. Some clones in this sample may be carry-over from other donors' samples. CDR3 residues: CASSLGVRANQPQHF. In DNA, the CDR3 is TGTGCCAGCAGCTTGGGAGTACGGGCCAATCAGCCCCAGCATTTT.